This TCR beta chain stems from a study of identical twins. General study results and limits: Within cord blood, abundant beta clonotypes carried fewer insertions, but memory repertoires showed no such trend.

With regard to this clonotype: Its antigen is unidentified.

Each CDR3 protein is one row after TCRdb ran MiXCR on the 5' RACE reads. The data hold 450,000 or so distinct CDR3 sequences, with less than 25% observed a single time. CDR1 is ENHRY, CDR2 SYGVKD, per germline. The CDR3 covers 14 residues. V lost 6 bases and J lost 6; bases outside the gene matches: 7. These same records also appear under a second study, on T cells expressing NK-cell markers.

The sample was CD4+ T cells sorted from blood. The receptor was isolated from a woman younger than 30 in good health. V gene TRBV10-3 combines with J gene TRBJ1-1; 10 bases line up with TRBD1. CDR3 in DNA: TGTGCCATCAGGGGGGACAGGGGAAGCCCTGAAGCTTTCTTT. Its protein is CAIRGDRGSPEAFF.